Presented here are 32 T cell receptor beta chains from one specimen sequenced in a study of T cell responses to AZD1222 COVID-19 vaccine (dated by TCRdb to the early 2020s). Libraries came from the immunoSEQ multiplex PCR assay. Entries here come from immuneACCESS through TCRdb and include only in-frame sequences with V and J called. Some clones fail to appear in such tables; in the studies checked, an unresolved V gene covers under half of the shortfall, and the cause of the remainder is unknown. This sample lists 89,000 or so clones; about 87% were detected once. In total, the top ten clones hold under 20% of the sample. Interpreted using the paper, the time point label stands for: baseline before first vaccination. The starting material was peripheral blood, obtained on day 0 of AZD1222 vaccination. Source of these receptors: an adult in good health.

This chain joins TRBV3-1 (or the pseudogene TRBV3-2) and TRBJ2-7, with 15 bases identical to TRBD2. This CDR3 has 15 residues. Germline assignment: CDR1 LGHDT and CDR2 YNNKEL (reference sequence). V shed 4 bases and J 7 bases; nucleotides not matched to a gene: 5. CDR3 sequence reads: CASSLRGLAGGEQYF. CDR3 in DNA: TGTGCCAGCAGCCTACGGGGACTAGCGGGAGGTGAGCAGTACTTC.

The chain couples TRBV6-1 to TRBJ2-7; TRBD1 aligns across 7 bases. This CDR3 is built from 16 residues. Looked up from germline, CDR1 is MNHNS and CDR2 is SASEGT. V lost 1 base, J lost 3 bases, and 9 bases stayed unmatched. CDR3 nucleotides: TGTGCCAGCAGTGAAGGGTTCGGGGACAGCGACTACGAGCAGTACTTC. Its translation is CASSEGFGDSDYEQYF.

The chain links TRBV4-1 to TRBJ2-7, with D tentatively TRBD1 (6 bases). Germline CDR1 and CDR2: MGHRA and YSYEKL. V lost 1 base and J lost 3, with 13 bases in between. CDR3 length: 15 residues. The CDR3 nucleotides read TGCGCCAGCAGCCAAGTAGTGGGACACTTCTACGAGCAGTACTTC. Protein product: CASSQVVGHFYEQYF.

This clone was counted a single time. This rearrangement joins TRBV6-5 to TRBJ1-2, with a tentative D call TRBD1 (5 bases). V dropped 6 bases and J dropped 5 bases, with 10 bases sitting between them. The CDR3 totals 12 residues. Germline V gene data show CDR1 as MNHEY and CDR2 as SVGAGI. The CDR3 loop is CASSGTLYGYTF. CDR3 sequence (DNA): TGTGCCAGCAGCGGGACTTTATATGGCTACACCTTC.

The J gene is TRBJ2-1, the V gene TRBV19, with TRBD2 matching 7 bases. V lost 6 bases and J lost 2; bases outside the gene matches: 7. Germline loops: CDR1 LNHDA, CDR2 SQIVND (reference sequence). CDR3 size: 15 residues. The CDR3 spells CASSESGNTYNEQFF. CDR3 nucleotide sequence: TGTGCCAGTAGCGAAAGCGGGAACACCTACAATGAGCAGTTCTTC.

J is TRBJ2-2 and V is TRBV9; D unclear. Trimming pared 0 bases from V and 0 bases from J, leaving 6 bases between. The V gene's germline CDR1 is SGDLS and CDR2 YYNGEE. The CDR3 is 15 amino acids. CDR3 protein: CASSVGSTNTGELFF. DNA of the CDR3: TGTGCCAGCAGCGTAGGGAGTACGAACACCGGGGAGCTGTTTTTT. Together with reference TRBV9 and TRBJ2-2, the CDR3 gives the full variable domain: DSGVTQTPKHLITATGQRVTLRCSPRSGDLSVYWYQQSLDQGLQFLIQYYNGEERAKGNILERFSAQQFPDLHSELNLSSLELGDSALYFCASSVGSTNTGELFFGEGSRLTVL.

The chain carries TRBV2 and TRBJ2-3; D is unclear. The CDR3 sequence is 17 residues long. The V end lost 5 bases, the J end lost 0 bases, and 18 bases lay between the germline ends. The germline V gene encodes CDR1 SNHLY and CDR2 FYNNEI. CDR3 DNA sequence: TGTGCCAGCAGTTCTCTTGGTAGTCTGACTAGCACAGATACGCAGTATTTT. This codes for CASSSLGSLTSTDTQYF.

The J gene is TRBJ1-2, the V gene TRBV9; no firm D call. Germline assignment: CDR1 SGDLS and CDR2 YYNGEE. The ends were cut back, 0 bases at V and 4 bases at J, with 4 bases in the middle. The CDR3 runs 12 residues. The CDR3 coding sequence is TGTGCCAGCAGCGTAGCCGGCTATGGCTACACCTTC. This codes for CASSVAGYGYTF.

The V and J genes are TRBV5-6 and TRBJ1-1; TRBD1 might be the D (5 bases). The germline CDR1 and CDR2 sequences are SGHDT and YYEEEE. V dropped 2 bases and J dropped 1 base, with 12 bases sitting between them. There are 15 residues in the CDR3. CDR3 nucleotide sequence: TGTGCCAGCAGCTTCGGACACTGGGGGAACACTGAAGCTTTCTTT. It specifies CASSFGHWGNTEAFF.

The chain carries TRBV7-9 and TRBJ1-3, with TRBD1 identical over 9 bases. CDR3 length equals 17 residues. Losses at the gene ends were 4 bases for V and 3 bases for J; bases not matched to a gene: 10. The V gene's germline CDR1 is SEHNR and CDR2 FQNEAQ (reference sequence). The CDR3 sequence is CASSSSAGTGFGNTIYF. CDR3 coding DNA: TGTGCCAGCAGCTCATCAGCCGGGACAGGGTTTGGAAACACCATATATTTT.

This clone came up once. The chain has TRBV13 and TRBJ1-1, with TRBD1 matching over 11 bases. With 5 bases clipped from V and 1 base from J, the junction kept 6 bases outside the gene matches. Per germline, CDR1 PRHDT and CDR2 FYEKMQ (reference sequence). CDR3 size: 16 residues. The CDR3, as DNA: TGTGCCAGCAGCGAGAGGGACAGGGGGGAGAACACTGAAGCTTTCTTT. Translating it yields CASSERDRGENTEAFF.

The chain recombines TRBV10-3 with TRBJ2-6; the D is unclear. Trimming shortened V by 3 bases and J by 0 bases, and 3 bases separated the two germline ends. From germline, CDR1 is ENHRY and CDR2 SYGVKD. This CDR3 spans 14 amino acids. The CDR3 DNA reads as TGTGCCATCAGTGACAACTCTGGGGCCAACGTCCTGACTTTC. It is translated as CAISDNSGANVLTF.

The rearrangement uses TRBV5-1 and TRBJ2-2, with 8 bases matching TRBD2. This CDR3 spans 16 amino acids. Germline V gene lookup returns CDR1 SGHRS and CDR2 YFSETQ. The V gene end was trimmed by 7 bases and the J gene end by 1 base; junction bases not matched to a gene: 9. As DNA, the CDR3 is TGCGCCAGCGGGGTAGCGGGAAGAGGGAACACCGGGGAGCTGTTTTTT. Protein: CASGVAGRGNTGELFF.

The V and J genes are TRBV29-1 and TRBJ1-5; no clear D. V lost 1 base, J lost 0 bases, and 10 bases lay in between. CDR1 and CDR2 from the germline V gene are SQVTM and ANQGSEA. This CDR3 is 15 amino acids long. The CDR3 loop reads CSVEGRSDSNQPQHF. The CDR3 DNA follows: TGCAGCGTTGAAGGGAGGTCAGATAGCAATCAGCCCCAGCATTTT.

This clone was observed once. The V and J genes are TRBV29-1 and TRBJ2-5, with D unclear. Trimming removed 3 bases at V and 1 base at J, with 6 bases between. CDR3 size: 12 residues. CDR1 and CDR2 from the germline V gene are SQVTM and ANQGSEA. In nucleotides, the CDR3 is TGCAGCGTTGAGATGCTCCAAGAGACCCAGTACTTC. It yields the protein CSVEMLQETQYF. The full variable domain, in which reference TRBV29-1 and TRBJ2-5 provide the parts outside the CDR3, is SAVISQKPSRDICQRGTSLTIQCQVDSQVTMMFWYRQQPGQSLTLIATANQGSEATYESGFVIDKFPISRPNLTFSTLTVSNMSPEDSSIYLCSVEMLQETQYFGPGTRLLVL.

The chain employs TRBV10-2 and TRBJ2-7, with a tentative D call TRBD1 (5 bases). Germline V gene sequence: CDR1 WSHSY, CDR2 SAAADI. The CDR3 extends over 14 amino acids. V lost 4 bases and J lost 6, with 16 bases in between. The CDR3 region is CASSGGQGGSEQYF. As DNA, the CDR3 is TGCGCCAGCAGTGGGGGTCAGGGCGGCTCCGAGCAGTACTTC.

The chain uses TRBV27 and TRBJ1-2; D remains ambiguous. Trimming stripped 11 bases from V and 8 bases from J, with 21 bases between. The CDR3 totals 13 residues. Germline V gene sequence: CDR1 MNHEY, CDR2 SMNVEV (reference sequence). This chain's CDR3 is CASRPFSSGGYTF. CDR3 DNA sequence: TGTGCCTCCCGGCCGTTTTCGTCGGGCGGCTACACCTTC.

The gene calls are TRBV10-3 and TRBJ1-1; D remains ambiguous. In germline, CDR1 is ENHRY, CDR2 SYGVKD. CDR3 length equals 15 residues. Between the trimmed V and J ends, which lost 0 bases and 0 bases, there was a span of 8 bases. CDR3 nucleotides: TGTGCCATCAGTGAGTCATTAAGGCTGAACACTGAAGCTTTCTTT. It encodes CAISESLRLNTEAFF.

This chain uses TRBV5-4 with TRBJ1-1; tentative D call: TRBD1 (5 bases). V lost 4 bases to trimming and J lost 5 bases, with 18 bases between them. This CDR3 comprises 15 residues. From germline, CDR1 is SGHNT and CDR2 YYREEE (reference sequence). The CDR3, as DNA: TGTGCCAGCAGCCCGTCCCCCAGGGAGAAGACTGAAGCTTTCTTT. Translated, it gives CASSPSPREKTEAFF.

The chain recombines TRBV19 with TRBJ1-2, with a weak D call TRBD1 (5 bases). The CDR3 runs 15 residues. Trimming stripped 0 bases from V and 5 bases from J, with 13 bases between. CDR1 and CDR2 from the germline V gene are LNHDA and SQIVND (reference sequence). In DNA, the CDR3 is TGTGCCAGTAGTATAGAGTACAGGCCGCCGTATGGCTACACCTTC. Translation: CASSIEYRPPYGYTF.

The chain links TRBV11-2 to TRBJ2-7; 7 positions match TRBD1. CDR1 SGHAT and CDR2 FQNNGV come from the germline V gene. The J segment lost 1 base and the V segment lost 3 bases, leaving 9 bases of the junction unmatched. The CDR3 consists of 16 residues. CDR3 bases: TGTGCCAGCAGCTTCCCGATGTGGGGACAGTCCTACGAGCAGTACTTC. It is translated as CASSFPMWGQSYEQYF.

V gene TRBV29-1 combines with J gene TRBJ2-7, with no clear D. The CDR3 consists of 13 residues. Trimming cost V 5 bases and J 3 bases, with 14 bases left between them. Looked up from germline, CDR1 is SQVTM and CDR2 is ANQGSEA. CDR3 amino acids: CSVSLTPDYEQYF. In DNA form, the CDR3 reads TGCAGCGTTTCGCTTACTCCAGACTACGAGCAGTACTTC.

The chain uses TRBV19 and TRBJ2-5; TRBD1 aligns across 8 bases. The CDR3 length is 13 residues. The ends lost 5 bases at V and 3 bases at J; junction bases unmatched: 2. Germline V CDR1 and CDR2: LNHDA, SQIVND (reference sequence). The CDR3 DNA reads TGTGCCAGTAGTGTGGACAGGGAAGAGACCCAGTACTTC. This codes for CASSVDREETQYF.

CDR3 nucleotides: TGTGCCAGCAGCCCCGATTGGGGGAATGAGCAGTTCTTC. Protein: CASSPDWGNEQFF. The chain has TRBV7-9 and TRBJ2-1; D tentatively fits TRBD1 or TRBD2 (5 bases each). Germline CDR1 and CDR2: SEHNR and FQNEAQ (reference sequence). V lost 5 bases and J lost 7, with 12 bases in between. The CDR3 extends over 13 amino acids.

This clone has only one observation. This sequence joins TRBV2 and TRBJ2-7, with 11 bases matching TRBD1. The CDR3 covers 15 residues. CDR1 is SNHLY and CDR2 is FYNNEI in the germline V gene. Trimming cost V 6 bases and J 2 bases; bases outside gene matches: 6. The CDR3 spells CASRKWDRGTYEQYF. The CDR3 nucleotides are TGTGCCAGCAGGAAGTGGGACAGGGGGACCTACGAGCAGTACTTC. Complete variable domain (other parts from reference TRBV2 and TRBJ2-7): EPEVTQTPSHQVTQMGQEVILRCVPISNHLYFYWYRQILGQKVEFLVSFYNNEISEKSEIFDDQFSVERPDGSNFTLKIRSTKLEDSAMYFCASRKWDRGTYEQYFGPGTRLTVT.

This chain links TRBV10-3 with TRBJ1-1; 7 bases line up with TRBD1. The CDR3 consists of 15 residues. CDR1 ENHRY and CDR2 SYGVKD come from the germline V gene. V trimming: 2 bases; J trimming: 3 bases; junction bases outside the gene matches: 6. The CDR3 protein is CAISERGQGDTEAFF. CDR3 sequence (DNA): TGTGCCATCAGTGAGAGGGGGCAGGGGGACACTGAAGCTTTCTTT.

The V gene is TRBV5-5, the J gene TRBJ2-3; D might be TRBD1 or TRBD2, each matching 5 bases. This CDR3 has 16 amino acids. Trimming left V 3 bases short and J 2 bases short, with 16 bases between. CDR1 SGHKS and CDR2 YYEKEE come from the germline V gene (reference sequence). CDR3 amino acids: CASSSTGARVTDTQYF. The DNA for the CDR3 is TGTGCCAGCAGCTCGACCGGGGCGAGGGTCACAGATACGCAGTATTTT. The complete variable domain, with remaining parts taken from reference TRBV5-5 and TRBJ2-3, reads DAGVTQSPTHLIKTRGQQVTLRCSPISGHKSVSWYQQVLGQGPQFIFQYYEKEERGRGNFPDRFSARQFPNYSSELNVNALLLGDSALYLCASSSTGARVTDTQYFGPGTRLTVL.

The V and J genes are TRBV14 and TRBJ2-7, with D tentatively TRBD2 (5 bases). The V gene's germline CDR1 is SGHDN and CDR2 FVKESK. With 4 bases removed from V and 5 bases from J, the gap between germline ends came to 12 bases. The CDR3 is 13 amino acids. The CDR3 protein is CASSLPQEDEQYF. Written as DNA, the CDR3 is TGTGCCAGCAGCCTCCCGCAGGAGGACGAGCAGTACTTC.

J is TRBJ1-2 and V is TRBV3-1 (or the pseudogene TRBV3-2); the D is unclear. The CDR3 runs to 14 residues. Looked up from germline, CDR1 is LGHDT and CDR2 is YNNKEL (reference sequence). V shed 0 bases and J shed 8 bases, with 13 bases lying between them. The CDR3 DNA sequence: TGTGCCAGCAGCCAAGATGGAGGGTCCCGGGGCTACACCTTC. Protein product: CASSQDGGSRGYTF.

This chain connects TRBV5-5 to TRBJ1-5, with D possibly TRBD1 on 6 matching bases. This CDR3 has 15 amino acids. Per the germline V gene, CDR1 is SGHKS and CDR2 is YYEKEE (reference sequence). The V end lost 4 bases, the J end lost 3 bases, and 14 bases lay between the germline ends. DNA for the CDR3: TGTGCCAGCAGCCCACAGAGGACAGCCAATCAGCCCCAGCATTTT. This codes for CASSPQRTANQPQHF.

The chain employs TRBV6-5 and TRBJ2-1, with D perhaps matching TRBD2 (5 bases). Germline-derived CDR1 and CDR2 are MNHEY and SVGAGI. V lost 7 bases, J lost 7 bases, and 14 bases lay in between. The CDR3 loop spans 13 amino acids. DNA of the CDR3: TGTGCCAGCAAACGAGGGAGTTTAAATGAGCAGTTCTTC. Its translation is CASKRGSLNEQFF.

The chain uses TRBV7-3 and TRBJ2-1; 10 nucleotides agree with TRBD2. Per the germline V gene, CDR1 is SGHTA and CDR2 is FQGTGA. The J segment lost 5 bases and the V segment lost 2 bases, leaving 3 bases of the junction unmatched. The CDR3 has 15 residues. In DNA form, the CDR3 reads TGTGCCAGCAGCTTAGGGCTAGCGGGAGACAATGAGCAGTTCTTC. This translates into CASSLGLAGDNEQFF.